This T cell receptor beta chain was sequenced during a study of chemoradiotherapy in HPV16-positive cancers (dated by TCRdb to the early 2020s). Some background on the complete study: Using functional T-cell assays on cells from two HPV16-positive patients, the researchers defined candidate HPV-specific T-cell clones and common TCR motifs. The study asked whether T-cell immunity to the HPV oncoproteins E6 and E7 changes during chemoradiotherapy and whether this immunity affects survival. TCR repertoires from some 89 patients with HPV-related cancers were then used to track the candidate HPV-specific TCRs and motifs. What the work shows at the level of the full study, not this receptor alone: Improved recurrence-free survival in HPV16-positive patients was associated with expansion of HPV-responsive T cells during chemoradiotherapy. The survival association was reported for HPV16-positive patients, and the functional definition of HPV-specific T cells was derived from only a couple of HPV16-positive patients. Expansion of candidate HPV-specific clones and E7-related TCR motifs was observed in the tumor microenvironment during treatment, whereas no such expansion was observed for non-HPV-specific T cells.

Because repertoires were sampled repeatedly during chemoradiotherapy, clonal expansion in the tumor microenvironment could be followed. From cysteine to phenylalanine, the CDR3 is 15 amino acids long. Only the CDR3 DNA stays, 45 bases, in frame from base 1. V has 5 bases trimmed and J has 3 bases trimmed; junction bases matching no gene number 4. The germline V gene encodes CDR1 PRHDT and CDR2 FYEKMQ (reference sequence). Libraries were constructed by the immunoSEQ multiplex PCR assay. Held by TCRdb, this immuneACCESS table contains in-frame sequences only and omits some clones. Under half of the omission traces to an unresolved V gene where checked; the cause of the rest is unknown. The sample includes more than 10,000 clones, with about nine tenths observed a single time. The leading ten clones occupy about 3% of the sample. Remarks on this clone: Its binding antigen is unknown. Per-base qualities were not stored, and no clone one base away is much larger.

This sequence was found in a human donor with HPV-associated anogenital cancer. In this chain, TRBV13 is recombined with TRBJ2-1; 10 middle bases align to TRBD2. The material sequenced was blood, taken from a patient who underwent chemoradiotherapy. The DNA sequence follows: TGTGCCAGCAGCCAGGGACTAGCGAACTACAATGAGCAGTTCTTC. The resulting protein is CASSQGLANYNEQFF.